The clone carrying this TCR beta chain showed up just a few times. The sample belongs to a study of T cells in Graves' hyperthyroidism and ophthalmopathy. Thyroid ultrasound and orbital computed tomography, with clinical symptoms and serum thyroxine and TRAb, informed diagnoses. Researchers took RNA transcripts and amplified the TCR beta CDR3 regions from them. Initially, a first-round RT-PCR of the TCR CDR3 employed the HTBI primer set. Via MiXCR, TCRdb re-called the multiplex PCR reads, giving one row per CDR3 protein. This sample yields 800,000 or so distinct CDR3 sequences, of which about two fifths are seen a single time; 7% to 10% belongs to the top ten. The germline V gene encodes CDR1 LNHNV and CDR2 YYDKDF (reference sequence). The J segment lost 5 bases and the V segment lost 1 base, leaving 1 base of the junction unmatched. The CDR3 extends over 13 amino acids.

The receptor comes from a man between 18 and 35 years old with Graves' hyperthyroidism. The sequenced sample was blood. This chain links TRBV15 with TRBJ2-5; TRBD2 aligns across 7 bases. CDR3 coding DNA: TGTGCCACCAGCAGAGCCGGGGGGGAGACCCAGTACTTC. It encodes CATSRAGGETQYF.